This T cell receptor beta chain was captured in a study of T cell responses to AZD1222 COVID-19 vaccine. Study-wide points: Researchers report vaccine-associated CD4 TCRs spanning spike, with dominance at 160-218 and 743-854.

Sequenced by immunoSEQ multiplex PCR; TCRdb stores in-frame clones only, minus some. Of 150,000 to 200,000 clones listed, roughly 92% are singletons. In regard to this clone: Its antigen is unidentified.

Trimming removed 0 bases from V and 6 bases from J, with 8 bases in between. Germline values: CDR1 LGHNA, CDR2 YNFKEQ. The CDR3 totals 13 residues. The sequencing here drew on peripheral blood, taken on day 0 of AZD1222 vaccination. The clonotype originates from an adult in good health. The gene calls are TRBV4-2 and TRBJ1-1; D gene ambiguous. The CDR3 sequence is CASSQDNLPEAFF. The CDR3 DNA sequence: TGTGCCAGCAGCCAAGACAACCTCCCTGAAGCTTTCTTT.